This T cell receptor (beta chain) was sequenced for a study of blood T cell repertoires in COVID-19. In this sample, this clone turned up a few times. Generated by immunoSEQ multiplex PCR, the TCRdb table keeps only in-frame clones and is missing some. Counted here are 210,000 or so clones, 90% occurring once; the ten biggest clones make up 0.6% to 0.8%. Per the germline V gene, CDR1 is MGHRA and CDR2 is YSYEKL. Trimming took off 0 bases at V and 2 bases at J, with 20 bases between the two ends. This CDR3 comprises 19 residues. This TCR was recovered from a man between 45 and 60 years old with acute or convalescent COVID-19. Source material: peripheral blood. The chain employs TRBV4-1 and TRBJ2-1; TRBD1 is a possible D gene (6 bases). CDR3 loop: CASSQDILVGDTTYNEQFF. DNA for the CDR3: TGCGCCAGCAGCCAAGATATTCTTGTAGGGGACACCACCTACAATGAGCAGTTCTTC.